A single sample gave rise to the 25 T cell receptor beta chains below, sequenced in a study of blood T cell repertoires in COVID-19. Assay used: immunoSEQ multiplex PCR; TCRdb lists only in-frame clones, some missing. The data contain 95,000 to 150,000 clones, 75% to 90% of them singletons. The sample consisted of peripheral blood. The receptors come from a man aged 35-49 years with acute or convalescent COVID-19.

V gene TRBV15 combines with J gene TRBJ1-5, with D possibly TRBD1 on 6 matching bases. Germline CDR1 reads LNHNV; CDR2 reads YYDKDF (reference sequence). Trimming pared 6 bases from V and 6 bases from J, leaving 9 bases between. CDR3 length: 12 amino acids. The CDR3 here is CATRGAGQPQHF. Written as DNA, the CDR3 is TGTGCCACCAGGGGGGCGGGTCAGCCCCAGCATTTT.

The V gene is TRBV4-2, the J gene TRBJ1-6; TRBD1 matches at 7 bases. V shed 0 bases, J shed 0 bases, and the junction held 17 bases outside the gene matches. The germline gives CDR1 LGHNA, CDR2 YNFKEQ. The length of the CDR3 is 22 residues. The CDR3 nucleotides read TGTGCCAGCAGCCAAGAACCCCGCCCGGGACAGAAGAAAAGCTCCTATAATTCACCCCTCCACTTT. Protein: CASSQEPRPGQKKSSYNSPLHF.

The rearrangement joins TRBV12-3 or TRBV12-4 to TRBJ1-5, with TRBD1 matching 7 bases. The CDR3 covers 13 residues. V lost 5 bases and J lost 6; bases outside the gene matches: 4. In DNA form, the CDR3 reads TGTGCCAGCAGTGACAGGGATTTTCAGCCCCAGCATTTT. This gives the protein CASSDRDFQPQHF.

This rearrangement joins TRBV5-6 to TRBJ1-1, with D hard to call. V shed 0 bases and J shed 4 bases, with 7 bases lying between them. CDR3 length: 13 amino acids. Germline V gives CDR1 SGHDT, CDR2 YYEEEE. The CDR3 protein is CASSLGLSTEAFF. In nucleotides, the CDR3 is TGTGCCAGCAGCTTGGGTTTGAGCACTGAAGCTTTCTTT.

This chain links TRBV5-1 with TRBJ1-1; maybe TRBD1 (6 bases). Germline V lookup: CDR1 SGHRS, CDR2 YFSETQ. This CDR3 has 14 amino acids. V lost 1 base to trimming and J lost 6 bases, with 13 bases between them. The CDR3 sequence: CASSLTGFIAEAFF. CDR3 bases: TGCGCCAGCAGCTTGACAGGGTTCATCGCTGAAGCTTTCTTT.

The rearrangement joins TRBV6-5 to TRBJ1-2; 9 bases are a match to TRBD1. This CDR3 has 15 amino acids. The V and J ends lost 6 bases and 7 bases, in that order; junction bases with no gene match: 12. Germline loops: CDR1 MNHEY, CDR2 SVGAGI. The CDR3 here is CASRLGGRTGVGYTF. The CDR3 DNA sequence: TGTGCCAGCAGGCTTGGGGGCCGGACAGGGGTTGGCTACACCTTC.

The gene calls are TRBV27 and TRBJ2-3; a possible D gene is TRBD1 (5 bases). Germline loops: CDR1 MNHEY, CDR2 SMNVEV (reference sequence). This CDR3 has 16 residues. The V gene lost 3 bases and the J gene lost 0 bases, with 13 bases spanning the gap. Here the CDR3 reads CASSFVRATSTDTQYF. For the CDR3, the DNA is TGTGCCAGCAGTTTTGTCAGGGCCACTAGCACAGATACGCAGTATTTT.

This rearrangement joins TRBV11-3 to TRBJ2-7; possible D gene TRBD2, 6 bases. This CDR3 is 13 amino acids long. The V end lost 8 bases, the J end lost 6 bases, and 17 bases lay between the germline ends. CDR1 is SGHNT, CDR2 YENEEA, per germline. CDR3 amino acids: CASASSATTEQYF. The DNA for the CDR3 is TGTGCCAGCGCTTCTAGCGCAACCACCGAGCAGTACTTC.

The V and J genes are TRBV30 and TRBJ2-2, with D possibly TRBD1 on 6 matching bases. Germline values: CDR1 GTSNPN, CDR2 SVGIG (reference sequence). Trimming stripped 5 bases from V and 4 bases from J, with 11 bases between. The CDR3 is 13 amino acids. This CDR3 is CAWGRGGTGELFF. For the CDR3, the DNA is TGTGCCTGGGGCAGGGGTGGCACCGGGGAGCTGTTTTTT. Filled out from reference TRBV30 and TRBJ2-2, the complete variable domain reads SQTIHQWPATLVQPVGSPLSLECTVEGTSNPNLYWYRQAAGRGLQLLFYSVGIGQISSEVPQNLSASRPQDRQFILSSKKLLLSDSGFYLCAWGRGGTGELFFGEGSRLTVL.

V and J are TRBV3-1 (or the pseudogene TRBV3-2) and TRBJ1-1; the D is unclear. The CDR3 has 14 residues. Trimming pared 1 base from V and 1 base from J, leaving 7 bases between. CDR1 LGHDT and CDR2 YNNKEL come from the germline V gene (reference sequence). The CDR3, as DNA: TGTGCCAGCAGCCAAGTTCTCCCGAACACTGAAGCTTTCTTT. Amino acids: CASSQVLPNTEAFF.

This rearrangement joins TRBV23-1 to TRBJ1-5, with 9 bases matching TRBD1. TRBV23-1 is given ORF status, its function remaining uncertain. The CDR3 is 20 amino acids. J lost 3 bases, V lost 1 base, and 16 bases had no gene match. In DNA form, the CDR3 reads TGCGCCAGCAGTCAATTAGAAGGAGGGACAGGGCGTTTGGTCAATCAGCCCCAGCATTTT. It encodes CASSQLEGGTGRLVNQPQHF.

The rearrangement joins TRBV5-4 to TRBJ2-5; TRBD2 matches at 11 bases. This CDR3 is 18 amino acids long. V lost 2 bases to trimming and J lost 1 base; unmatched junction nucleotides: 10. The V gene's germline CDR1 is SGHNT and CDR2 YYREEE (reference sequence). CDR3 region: CASSLTTGTSGPQETQYF. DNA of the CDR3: TGTGCCAGCAGCTTAACGACCGGGACTAGCGGACCCCAAGAGACCCAGTACTTC.

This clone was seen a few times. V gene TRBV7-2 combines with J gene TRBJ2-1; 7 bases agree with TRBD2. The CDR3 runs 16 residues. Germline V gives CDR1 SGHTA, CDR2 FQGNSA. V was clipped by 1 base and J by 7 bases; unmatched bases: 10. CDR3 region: CASSLVPERDLNEQFF. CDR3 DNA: TGTGCCAGCAGCTTAGTCCCCGAGCGGGATTTGAATGAGCAGTTCTTC.

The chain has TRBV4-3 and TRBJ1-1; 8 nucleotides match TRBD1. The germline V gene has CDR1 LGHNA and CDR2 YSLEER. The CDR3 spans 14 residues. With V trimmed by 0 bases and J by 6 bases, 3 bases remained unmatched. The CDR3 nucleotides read TGCGCCAGCAGCCAAGACAGGGGGCGGGCTGAAGCTTTCTTT. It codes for CASSQDRGRAEAFF.

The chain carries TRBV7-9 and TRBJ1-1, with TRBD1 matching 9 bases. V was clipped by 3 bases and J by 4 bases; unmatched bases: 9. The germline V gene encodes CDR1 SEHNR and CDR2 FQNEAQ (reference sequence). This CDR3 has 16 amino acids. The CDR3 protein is CASSLTGGESSTEAFF. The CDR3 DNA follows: TGTGCCAGCAGCTTGACAGGGGGGGAAAGTAGCACTGAAGCTTTCTTT.

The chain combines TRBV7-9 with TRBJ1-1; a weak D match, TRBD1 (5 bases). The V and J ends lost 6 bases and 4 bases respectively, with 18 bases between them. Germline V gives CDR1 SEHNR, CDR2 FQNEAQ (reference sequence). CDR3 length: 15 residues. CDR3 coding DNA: TGTGCCAGCAGGAAACTAGGGGAGGTGGGCACTGAAGCTTTCTTT. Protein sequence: CASRKLGEVGTEAFF.

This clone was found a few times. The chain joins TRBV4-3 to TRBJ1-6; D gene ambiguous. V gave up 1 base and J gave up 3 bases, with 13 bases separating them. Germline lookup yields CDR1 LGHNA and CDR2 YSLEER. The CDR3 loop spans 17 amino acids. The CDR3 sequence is CASSQAWQAFYNSPLHF. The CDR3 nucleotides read TGCGCCAGCAGCCAAGCCTGGCAGGCCTTCTATAATTCACCCCTCCACTTT.

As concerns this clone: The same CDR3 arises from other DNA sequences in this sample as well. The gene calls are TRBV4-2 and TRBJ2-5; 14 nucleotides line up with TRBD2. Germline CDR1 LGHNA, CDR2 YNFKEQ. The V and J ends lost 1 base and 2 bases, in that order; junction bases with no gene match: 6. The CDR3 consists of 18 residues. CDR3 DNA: TGTGCCAGCAGCCAAGCTCGGACTAGCGGGGGGCCACAAGAGACCCAGTACTTC. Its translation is CASSQARTSGGPQETQYF.

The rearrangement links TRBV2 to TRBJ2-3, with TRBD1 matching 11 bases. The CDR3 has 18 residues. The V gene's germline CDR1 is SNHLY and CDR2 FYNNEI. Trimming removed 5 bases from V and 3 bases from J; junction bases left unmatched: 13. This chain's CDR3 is CASSRRTGQGARTDTQYF. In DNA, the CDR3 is TGTGCCAGCAGTCGTCGTACAGGACAGGGGGCACGGACAGATACGCAGTATTTT.

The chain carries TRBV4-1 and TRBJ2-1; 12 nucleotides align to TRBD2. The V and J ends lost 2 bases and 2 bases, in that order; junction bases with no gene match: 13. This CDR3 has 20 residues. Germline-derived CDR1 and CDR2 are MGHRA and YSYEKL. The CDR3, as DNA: TGCGCCAGCAGCCAACTACTCATTAAGGCTAGCGGGAGGGCCTACAATGAGCAGTTCTTC. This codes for CASSQLLIKASGRAYNEQFF.

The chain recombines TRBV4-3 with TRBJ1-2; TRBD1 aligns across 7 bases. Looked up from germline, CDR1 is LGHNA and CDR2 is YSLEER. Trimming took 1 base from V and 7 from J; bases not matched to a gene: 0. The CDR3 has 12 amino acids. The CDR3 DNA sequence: TGCGCCAGCAGCCAAGGACAGGGTGGCTACACCTTC. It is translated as CASSQGQGGYTF.

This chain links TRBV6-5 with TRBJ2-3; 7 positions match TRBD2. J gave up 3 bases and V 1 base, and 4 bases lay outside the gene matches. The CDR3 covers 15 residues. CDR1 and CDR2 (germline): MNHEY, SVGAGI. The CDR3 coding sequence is TGTGCCAGCAGTTACTTGGCGGGGGTGACAGATACGCAGTATTTT. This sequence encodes CASSYLAGVTDTQYF.

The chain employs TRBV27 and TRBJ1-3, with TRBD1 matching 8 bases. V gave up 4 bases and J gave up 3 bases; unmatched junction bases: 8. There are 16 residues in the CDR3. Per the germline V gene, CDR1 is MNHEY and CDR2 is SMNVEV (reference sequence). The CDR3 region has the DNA TGTGCCAGCAGTTCGTCAGGGGGCGTGGGTGGAAACACCATATATTTT. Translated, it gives CASSSSGGVGGNTIYF.

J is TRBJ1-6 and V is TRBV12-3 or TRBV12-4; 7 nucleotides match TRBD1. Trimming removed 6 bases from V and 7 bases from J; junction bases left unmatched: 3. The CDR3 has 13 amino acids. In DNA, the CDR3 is TGTGCCAGCAGCCGGGACAGAAATTCACCCCTCCACTTT. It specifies CASSRDRNSPLHF.

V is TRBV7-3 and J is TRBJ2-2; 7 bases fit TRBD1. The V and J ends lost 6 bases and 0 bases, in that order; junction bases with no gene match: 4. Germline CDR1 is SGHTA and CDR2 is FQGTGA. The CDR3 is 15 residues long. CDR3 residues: CASRQTGSNTGELFF. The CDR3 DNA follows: TGTGCCAGCAGACAGACAGGGTCGAACACCGGGGAGCTGTTTTTT.